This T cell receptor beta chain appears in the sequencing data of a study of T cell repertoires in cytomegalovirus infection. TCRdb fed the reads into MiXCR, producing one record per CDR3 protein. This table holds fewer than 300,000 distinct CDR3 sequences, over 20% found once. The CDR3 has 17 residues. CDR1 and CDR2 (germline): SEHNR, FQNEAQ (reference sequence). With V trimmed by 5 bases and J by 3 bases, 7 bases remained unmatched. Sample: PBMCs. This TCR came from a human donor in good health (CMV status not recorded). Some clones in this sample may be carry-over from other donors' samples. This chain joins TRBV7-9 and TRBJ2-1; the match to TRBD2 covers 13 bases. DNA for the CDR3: TGTGCCAGCAGCGACGGACTAGCGGGAGCGAGCTACAATGAGCAGTTCTTC. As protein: CASSDGLAGASYNEQFF.